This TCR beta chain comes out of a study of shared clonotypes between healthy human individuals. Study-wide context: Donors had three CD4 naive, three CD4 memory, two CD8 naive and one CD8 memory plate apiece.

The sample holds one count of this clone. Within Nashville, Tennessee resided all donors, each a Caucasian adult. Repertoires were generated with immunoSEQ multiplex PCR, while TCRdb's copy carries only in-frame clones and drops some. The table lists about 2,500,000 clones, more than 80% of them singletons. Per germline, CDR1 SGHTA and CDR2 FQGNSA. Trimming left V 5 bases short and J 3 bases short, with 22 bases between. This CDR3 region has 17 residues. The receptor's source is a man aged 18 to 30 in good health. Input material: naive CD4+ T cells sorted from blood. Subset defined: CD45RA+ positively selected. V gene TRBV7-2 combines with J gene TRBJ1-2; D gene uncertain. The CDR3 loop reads CASSPDYLSARDYGYTF. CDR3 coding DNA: TGTGCCAGCAGCCCAGATTACCTTTCAGCGAGGGACTATGGCTACACCTTC.